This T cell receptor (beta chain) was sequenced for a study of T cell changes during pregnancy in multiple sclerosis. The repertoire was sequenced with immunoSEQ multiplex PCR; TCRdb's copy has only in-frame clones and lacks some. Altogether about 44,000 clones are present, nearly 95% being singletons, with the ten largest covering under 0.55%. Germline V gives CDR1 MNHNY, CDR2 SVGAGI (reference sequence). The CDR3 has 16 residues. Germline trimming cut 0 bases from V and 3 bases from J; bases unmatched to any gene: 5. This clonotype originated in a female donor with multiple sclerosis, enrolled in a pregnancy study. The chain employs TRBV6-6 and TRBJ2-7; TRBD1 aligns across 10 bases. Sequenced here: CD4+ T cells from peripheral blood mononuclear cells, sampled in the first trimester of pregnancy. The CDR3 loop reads CASSYSPTGGGYEQYF. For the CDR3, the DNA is TGTGCCAGCAGTTACTCCCCGACAGGGGGCGGCTACGAGCAGTACTTC.